This T cell receptor (beta chain) is from a study of monozygotic twins with inflammatory bowel disease. From its re-call of the 5' RACE reads, TCRdb lists each CDR3 protein once, without DNA. The table gives around 400,000 distinct CDR3 sequences; the top ten clones make up 2% to 2.5% of it. The CDR3 has 15 residues. The sequencing sample was made of blood. The receptor was isolated from a human donor with ulcerative colitis or Crohn's disease, or a healthy co-twin of an affected twin (not recorded which). The genes are TRBV12-3 or TRBV12-4 and TRBJ1-3; absent DNA, TCRdb's TRBD1 call cannot be checked. The CDR3 here is CASSNRGQGGNTIYF.